Sequencing of this TCR beta chain was carried out in a study of T cells in Graves' hyperthyroidism and ophthalmopathy. Notes on the study in general: Among clonotypes expanded in thyroid above 0.001, most were also found in blood.

This clonotype came up a few times. Its matching antigen is unknown. The CDR3 loop spans 14 amino acids. CDR1 and CDR2 from the germline V gene are MNHNS and SASEGT. The ends lost 5 bases at V and 4 bases at J; junction bases unmatched: 5. With duration under 3 months, ophthalmopathy was active: Clinical Activity Score at least 3, NOSPECS at least 4. PBMCs stemmed from less than 13 ml fresh peripheral blood. Authors of the study amplified TCR beta CDR3 regions from RNA transcripts. The HTBI set primed first-round TCR CDR3 RT-PCR. TCRdb independently ran MiXCR on the multiplex PCR reads; one entry per CDR3 protein. The table includes 200,000 to 250,000 distinct CDR3 sequences, almost 25% detected once.

The TCR was taken from a woman aged 40-49 years with Graves' ophthalmopathy. The chain uses TRBV6-1 and TRBJ1-1; 9 bases agree with TRBD1. Material for sequencing was blood. The CDR3 DNA reads TGTGCCAGCAGTACAGGGGGCGTGAGCACTGAAGCTTTCTTT. Encoded protein: CASSTGGVSTEAFF.